This T cell receptor (beta chain) derives from a study of OX40 agonist ivuxolimab in advanced cancers. Study-level results: Nonresponders, in some cases, also had low normalized T-cell clonal expansion. On average, CD8+ T cells showed a greater number of expanded clones than CD4+.

At baseline, cycle 4 day 1, and cycle 7 day 1, blood was sampled. The CDR3 totals 13 residues. V lost 1 base, J lost 3 bases, and 10 bases lay in between. Germline V gene data show CDR1 as GTSNPN and CDR2 as SVGIG (reference sequence). Of note for this clone: Its antigen is as yet unknown.

The method was immunoSEQ multiplex PCR; TCRdb's version includes in-frame clones alone and lacks a portion of them. In the table there are approximately 89,000 clones, roughly 84% of which are singletons. The sequence was collected from an adult with an advanced solid tumor such as melanoma, head and neck, liver or kidney cancer. Sequencing used CD4+ or CD8+ T cells sorted from blood, obtained in a trial of the OX40 agonist ivuxolimab. This sequence joins TRBV30 and TRBJ2-7; unclear D gene. The CDR3 DNA follows: TGTGCCTGGAGTGGCTTCGGAGACTACGAGCAGTACTTC. Translation: CAWSGFGDYEQYF. Looking up the rest from reference TRBV30 and TRBJ2-7 gives the full variable domain: SQTIHQWPATLVQPVGSPLSLECTVEGTSNPNLYWYRQAAGRGLQLLFYSVGIGQISSEVPQNLSASRPQDRQFILSSKKLLLSDSGFYLCAWSGFGDYEQYFGPGTRLTVT.